The source of this TCR beta chain is a study of shared clonotypes between healthy human individuals. The CDR3 extends over 13 amino acids. Germline V CDR1 and CDR2: GTSNPN, SVGIG (reference sequence). Trimming removed 3 bases from V and 0 bases from J, with 6 bases in between. Genomic DNA of each subset was evenly split across several immunoSEQ plates. Using immunoSEQ multiplex PCR, the repertoire was profiled, and TCRdb retains in-frame clones only, with some absent. Seen here are about 1.5 million clones, approximately 98% observed once, and the top ten hold about 0.45%. From CD4+ cells came CD45RA+ naive and CD45RA-negative memory subsets. Points on this clone: Its specificity is unknown. Within the sample, other DNA sequences also encode this same CDR3.

Findings and caveats of the study: Rarefaction gave evidence that sorted-subset sequencing remained incomplete despite large depth.

The TCR comes from a man aged 30 to 45 in good health. Input material: naive CD4+ T cells sorted from blood. Subset noted: CD45RA+ positively selected. The chain uses TRBV30 and TRBJ1-5; no clear D. The CDR3 sequence is CAWRDNSNQPQHF. The CDR3 bases are TGTGCCTGGAGAGACAATAGCAATCAGCCCCAGCATTTT.